These 15 T cell receptor beta chains were all obtained from the same sample, sequenced in a study of human T cells and chemical hapten exposure. Via MiXCR, TCRdb re-called the RACE reads, giving one row per CDR3 protein. This table has 380,000 or so distinct CDR3 sequences, about 5.4% appearing once. Sample time point: pre-sensitization, week 0. Specified treatment: therapeutic diphenylcyclopropenone sensitization with weekly scalp DPC. This specimen was whole blood, taken in connection with sensitization to the hapten diphenylcyclopropenone (DPC). The source of these receptors is a woman between 18 and 29 years old with alopecia areata. Some clones in this sample may be carry-over from other donors' samples.

This clonotype came up a few times. The chain uses TRBV5-1 and TRBJ1-1; D is unresolved. The ends were cut back, 4 bases at V and 0 bases at J, with 10 bases in the middle. The CDR3 extends over 14 amino acids. Germline CDR1 SGHRS, CDR2 YFSETQ. CDR3 region: CASSPDIMNTEAFF. CDR3 coding DNA: TGCGCCAGCAGCCCTGACATCATGAACACTGAAGCTTTCTTT.

This clonotype showed up just a few times. The chain recombines TRBV6-5 with TRBJ2-4; D may be TRBD2 (5 bases). Trimming shortened V by 5 bases and J by 4 bases, and 12 bases separated the two germline ends. Looked up from germline, CDR1 is MNHEY and CDR2 is SVGAGI. This CDR3 region has 14 residues. In nucleotides, the CDR3 is TGTGCCAGCAGTCCCTCGGACTTTAAAAACATTCAGTACTTC. This codes for CASSPSDFKNIQYF.

In its sample, this clonotype was seen many times. The rearrangement links TRBV27 to TRBJ2-6; D may correspond to TRBD1 or TRBD2 (5 bases each). CDR1 and CDR2 from the germline V gene are MNHEY and SMNVEV (reference sequence). The ends were cut back, 5 bases at V and 2 bases at J, with 10 bases in the middle. This CDR3 is built from 15 residues. CDR3 DNA: TGTGCCAGCAGTGGGGGAAGAACTGGGGCCAACGTCCTGACTTTC. It yields the protein CASSGGRTGANVLTF.

The chain combines TRBV3-1 with TRBJ2-3; TRBD2 matches at 8 bases. Unmatched junction bases numbered 0, after V lost 3 bases and J lost 1 base. The germline V gene encodes CDR1 LGHDT and CDR2 YNNKEL (reference sequence). The CDR3 covers 14 residues. The CDR3 sequence is CASSQRGGTDTQYF. The CDR3 nucleotides are TGTGCCAGCAGCCAGCGGGGGGGCACAGATACGCAGTATTTT.

This clonotype was seen more than once but under ten times. This chain connects TRBV5-1 to TRBJ2-1; D is undetermined. CDR1 and CDR2 from the germline V gene are SGHRS and YFSETQ. V was shortened by 1 base and J by 10 bases, with 6 bases between the two germline ends. The CDR3 runs 11 residues. CDR3 DNA sequence: TGCGCCAGCAGCTTGTCTCGAGAGCAGTTCTTC. The encoded protein is CASSLSREQFF.

The CDR3 region has the DNA TGCGCCAGCAGCTTGGTTGACAGTATCACCGGGGAGCTGTTTTTT. Its translation is CASSLVDSITGELFF. This chain connects TRBV5-1 to TRBJ2-2, with a possible D match to TRBD1 (5 bases). Germline CDR1 SGHRS, CDR2 YFSETQ. The CDR3 spans 15 residues. V was trimmed by 0 bases and J by 4 bases, leaving 10 bases between them.

The rearrangement joins TRBV5-4 to TRBJ2-5, with D possibly matching TRBD2 (5 bases). Per the germline V gene, CDR1 is SGHNT and CDR2 is YYREEE (reference sequence). The CDR3 spans 13 residues. Trimming took off 9 bases at V and 2 bases at J, with 14 bases between the two ends. The CDR3 spells CATSTGVQETQYF. In DNA form, the CDR3 reads TGTGCCACTTCAACCGGGGTTCAAGAGACCCAGTACTTC.

The gene calls are TRBV6-2 or TRBV6-3 and TRBJ2-3, with D unclear. Germline-derived CDR1 and CDR2 are MNHEY and SVGEGT. CDR3 length: 13 residues. The V end lost 6 bases, the J end lost 0 bases, and 7 bases lay between the germline ends. The CDR3 spells CASRLGSTDTQYF. The CDR3 region has the DNA TGTGCCAGCAGGCTAGGGAGCACAGATACGCAGTATTTT.

This clonotype has a count of ten or more. The chain recombines TRBV2 with TRBJ1-1, with 7 bases fitting TRBD1. The germline V gene has CDR1 SNHLY and CDR2 FYNNEI. The CDR3 has 15 residues. V lost 10 bases and J lost 11; bases outside the gene matches: 22. The CDR3: CATSGQLGRQGEAFF. CDR3 nucleotide sequence: TGTGCCACCTCCGGGCAACTGGGTAGGCAGGGGGAGGCTTTCTTT.

This clonotype was counted many times. The chain combines TRBV20-1 with TRBJ2-1; D gene unclear. Germline V gene sequence: CDR1 DFQATT, CDR2 SNEGSKA (reference sequence). The CDR3 sequence is 15 residues long. The V end was cut by 2 bases, the J end by 0 bases, with 11 bases between. The CDR3 DNA reads TGCAGTGCTAGATGGACGGAAAGCTCCTACAATGAGCAGTTCTTC. It is translated as CSARWTESSYNEQFF.

V usage is TRBV12-5 and J usage is TRBJ2-1, with a weak D call TRBD2 (5 bases). CDR1 is LGHNT and CDR2 is FRNRAP in the germline V gene. Trimming took 7 bases from V and 1 from J, leaving 11 bases between them. This CDR3 has 14 residues. The CDR3 reads CASAPPGSYNEQFF. The CDR3 bases are TGTGCTAGTGCCCCCCCGGGGTCCTACAATGAGCAGTTCTTC.

The genes are TRBV20-1 and TRBJ1-3, with a tentative D call TRBD1 (5 bases). The length of the CDR3 is 14 residues. The V gene's germline CDR1 is DFQATT and CDR2 SNEGSKA (reference sequence). Trimming took off 3 bases at V and 3 bases at J, with 12 bases between the two ends. CDR3 sequence: CSASPQGGGNTIYF. The CDR3 coding sequence is TGCAGTGCTAGTCCCCAGGGTGGTGGAAACACCATATATTTT.

This clonotype was seen only a few times. V is TRBV29-1 and J is TRBJ1-2; 8 nucleotides match TRBD1. Germline values: CDR1 SQVTM, CDR2 ANQGSEA. The J segment lost 5 bases and the V segment lost 4 bases, leaving 15 bases of the junction unmatched. There are 16 residues in the CDR3. DNA for the CDR3: TGCAGCGTTGTGGGGACAGGCGGTGGGAGCTCTTATGGCTACACCTTC. This gives the protein CSVVGTGGGSSYGYTF.

This clonotype was seen ten or more times. The chain links TRBV20-1 to TRBJ1-3, with a tentative D call TRBD1 (5 bases). This CDR3 region has 17 residues. CDR1 and CDR2 (germline): DFQATT, SNEGSKA (reference sequence). V shed 0 bases and J shed 2 bases, with 17 bases lying between them. The CDR3 reads CSARDQSVGRAGNTIYF. The CDR3, as DNA: TGCAGTGCTAGAGACCAATCGGTGGGCAGGGCTGGAAACACCATATATTTT.

This clonotype showed up just once. This chain links TRBV9 with TRBJ2-5; 9 nucleotides match TRBD1. CDR1 and CDR2 from the germline V gene are SGDLS and YYNGEE. The ends lost 3 bases at V and 5 bases at J; junction bases unmatched: 5. The CDR3 contains 14 residues. CDR3 in amino acids: CASSAGQGGETQYF. The CDR3 nucleotides read TGTGCCAGCAGCGCGGGACAGGGTGGGGAGACCCAGTACTTC.